Here is one T cell receptor beta chain with its context. Study processing details: Counts of nucleated cells, estimated from reference gene primer amplification, were obtained. Produced via immunoSEQ multiplex PCR; TCRdb's table is partial and in-frame only. V, J and clone size are those of that table, while D and trimming were read from the DNA. This table holds about 160,000 clones, about 85% found once. Germline CDR1 reads MGHRA; CDR2 reads YSYEKL. The CDR3 is 14 amino acids. Deletions cut 4 bases from V and 4 bases from J, with 13 bases between. The sample originates from a study of blood T cell repertoires in COVID-19. Across the study: Samples representing acute and convalescent COVID-19 were sourced from the United States, Italy and Spain.

The gene calls are TRBV4-1 and TRBJ1-1; a weak D match, TRBD1 (6 bases). The sample taken for sequencing was peripheral blood. This TCR was recovered from a woman aged 55-70 years with active or convalescent COVID-19. CDR3 sequence reads: CASSPYREGTEAFF. As DNA, the CDR3 is TGCGCCAGCAGCCCCTACAGGGAGGGCACTGAAGCTTTCTTT.